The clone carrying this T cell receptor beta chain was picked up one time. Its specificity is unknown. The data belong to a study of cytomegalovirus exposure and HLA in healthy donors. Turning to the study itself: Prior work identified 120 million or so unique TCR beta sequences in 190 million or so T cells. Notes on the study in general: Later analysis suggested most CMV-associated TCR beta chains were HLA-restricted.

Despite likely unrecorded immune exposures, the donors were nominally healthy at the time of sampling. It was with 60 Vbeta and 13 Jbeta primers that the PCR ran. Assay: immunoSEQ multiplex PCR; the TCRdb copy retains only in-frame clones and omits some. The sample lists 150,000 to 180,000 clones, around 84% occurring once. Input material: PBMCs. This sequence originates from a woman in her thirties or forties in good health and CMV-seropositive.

The CDR3 coding sequence is TGTGCCAGCAGCAAATGGACTAGCGGGGCGGGAGGAGAGACCCAGTACTTC. This translates into CASSKWTSGAGGETQYF. The chain uses TRBV21-1 and TRBJ2-5; the D call TRBD2 from the table was never checked on the DNA. TRBV21-1 is recorded as a pseudogene. The CDR3 totals 17 residues.